Each of the 14 T cell receptor beta chains below was sequenced from the same sample in a study of blood T cell repertoires in COVID-19. Repertoires were generated with immunoSEQ multiplex PCR, while TCRdb's copy carries only in-frame clones and drops some. The repertoire has about 67,000 clones, about 87% of them found once; the top ten carry roughly 8.5%. Sequencing was carried out using peripheral blood. The origin of the receptors is a man over 45 with active COVID-19.

The chain employs TRBV2 and TRBJ1-1; no clear D. V lost 11 bases, J lost 5 bases, and 15 bases lay in between. Germline V gene lookup returns CDR1 SNHLY and CDR2 FYNNEI. The CDR3 has 12 residues. The CDR3 region is CASTTQYTEAFF. CDR3 nucleotides: TGTGCCTCGACAACGCAGTATACTGAAGCTTTCTTT.

The rearrangement uses TRBV9 and TRBJ2-1, with TRBD2 matching 9 bases. V lost 0 bases to trimming and J lost 4 bases; unmatched junction nucleotides: 2. The CDR3 covers 15 residues. CDR1 is SGDLS, CDR2 YYNGEE, per germline. CDR3 DNA: TGTGCCAGCAGCGTAGGACTAGCGGAATACAATGAGCAGTTCTTC. Its protein product is CASSVGLAEYNEQFF.

This clone showed up just a few times. The rearrangement joins TRBV5-6 to TRBJ1-3; D is uncertain. CDR1 and CDR2 from the germline V gene are SGHDT and YYEEEE. V was clipped by 3 bases and J by 6 bases, with 7 bases between them. This CDR3 contains 12 residues. The CDR3 reads CASSSGENTIYF. The DNA of the CDR3 is TGTGCCAGCAGCTCGGGAGAAAACACCATATATTTT. Looking up the rest from reference TRBV5-6 and TRBJ1-3 gives the full variable domain: DAGVTQSPTHLIKTRGQQVTLRCSPKSGHDTVSWYQQALGQGPQFIFQYYEEEERQRGNFPDRFSGHQFPNYSSELNVNALLLGDSALYLCASSSGENTIYFGEGSWLTVV.

The V gene is TRBV7-9, the J gene TRBJ1-4; 8 nucleotides match TRBD1. The CDR3 has 19 residues. Unmatched junction bases numbered 17, after V lost 5 bases and J lost 3 bases. The V gene's germline CDR1 is SEHNR and CDR2 FQNEAQ (reference sequence). DNA of the CDR3: TGTGCCAGCAGCCCTACGAATGTGCCCGGACAGGGCCCTAATGAAAAACTGTTTTTT. Protein sequence: CASSPTNVPGQGPNEKLFF. Combining the CDR3 with reference TRBV7-9 and TRBJ1-4 gives the whole variable domain DTGVSQNPRHKITKRGQNVTFRCDPISEHNRLYWYRQTLGQGPEFLTYFQNEAQLEKSRLLSDRFSAERPKGSFSTLEIQRTEQGDSAMYLCASSPTNVPGQGPNEKLFFGSGTQLSVL.

The chain recombines TRBV30 with TRBJ2-5; TRBD1 aligns across 7 bases. This CDR3 comprises 15 residues. Germline V CDR1 and CDR2: GTSNPN, SVGIG (reference sequence). V was clipped by 5 bases and J by 6 bases; unmatched bases: 15. The CDR3 DNA reads TGTGCCTGGGTGGCGTTGACAGGGTGGCCGAAGACCCAGTACTTC. This sequence encodes CAWVALTGWPKTQYF.

The chain carries TRBV7-9 and TRBJ1-2, with D perhaps matching TRBD1 (6 bases). The CDR3 has 12 residues. V gave up 7 bases and J gave up 8 bases, with 14 bases separating them. Germline V gene lookup returns CDR1 SEHNR and CDR2 FQNEAQ (reference sequence). The CDR3 region has the DNA TGTGCCAGCACACAGGGCTTGTTCGGCTACACCTTC. Translating it yields CASTQGLFGYTF.

The chain is built from TRBV28 and TRBJ2-1; 11 bases map to TRBD2. CDR3 length: 15 amino acids. V lost 1 base, J lost 6 bases, and 2 bases stayed unmatched. The germline CDR1 and CDR2 sequences are MDHEN and SYDVKM. The CDR3 protein is CASSLSLAGGNEQFF. The CDR3 bases are TGTGCCAGCAGTTTATCCCTAGCGGGAGGCAATGAGCAGTTCTTC.

The chain carries TRBV6-6 and TRBJ1-1; D is uncertain. V was shortened by 0 bases and J by 2 bases, with 13 bases between the two germline ends. This CDR3 spans 16 amino acids. CDR1 MNHNY and CDR2 SVGAGI come from the germline V gene (reference sequence). The CDR3 DNA is TGTGCCAGCAGTTACTCAGGAGGAGTACTCAACACTGAAGCTTTCTTT. It codes for CASSYSGGVLNTEAFF.

V and J are TRBV27 and TRBJ1-2; a weak D match, TRBD1 (6 bases). CDR3 length: 14 amino acids. Germline lookup yields CDR1 MNHEY and CDR2 SMNVEV (reference sequence). Trimming shortened V by 4 bases and J by 5 bases, and 14 bases separated the two germline ends. Written as DNA, the CDR3 is TGTGCCAGCAGTTCGACAGGCTTTTTATATGGCTACACCTTC. Translated, it gives CASSSTGFLYGYTF.

The rearrangement links TRBV5-1 to TRBJ2-7; D unclear. CDR1 and CDR2 from the germline V gene are SGHRS and YFSETQ. This CDR3 is built from 14 residues. V shed 2 bases and J shed 7 bases, with 16 bases lying between them. The CDR3 loop is CASSFGSNPNEQYF. For the CDR3, the DNA is TGCGCCAGCAGCTTCGGGTCCAATCCAAATGAGCAGTACTTC.

The rearrangement links TRBV7-2 to TRBJ2-3; D remains ambiguous. CDR3 size: 15 residues. The germline V gene has CDR1 SGHTA and CDR2 FQGNSA. V lost 2 bases and J lost 5, with 14 bases in between. The CDR3 sequence: CASSLTLLPGDTQYF. The CDR3 coding sequence is TGTGCCAGCAGCTTAACTTTGCTTCCCGGAGATACGCAGTATTTT.

In its sample, this clone was seen a few times. The chain carries TRBV4-1 and TRBJ2-7, with D maybe TRBD1 (5 bases). The V end lost 0 bases, the J end lost 2 bases, and 8 bases lay between the germline ends. Germline V lookup: CDR1 MGHRA, CDR2 YSYEKL. The CDR3 is 14 residues long. CDR3 loop: CASSQDPGTYEQYF. For the CDR3, the DNA is TGCGCCAGCAGCCAAGATCCAGGGACCTACGAGCAGTACTTC.

CDR3 in DNA: TGTGCCAGCAGTCTTCTGGCGGGAGGTACCGCCGGGGAGCTGTTTTTT. Protein: CASSLLAGGTAGELFF. This rearrangement joins TRBV27 to TRBJ2-2; 8 bases are a match to TRBD2. The CDR3 spans 16 residues. Germline-derived CDR1 and CDR2 are MNHEY and SMNVEV (reference sequence). Trimming at V came to 5 bases and at J to 6 bases, leaving 11 bases not matched to a gene.

The genes are TRBV27 and TRBJ2-1; TRBD2 aligns across 10 bases. The germline V gene has CDR1 MNHEY and CDR2 SMNVEV (reference sequence). The CDR3 contains 15 residues. With V trimmed by 6 bases and J by 5 bases, 7 bases remained unmatched. The CDR3 nucleotides read TGTGCCAGCAGGACACTAGCGGGACGTGACAATGAGCAGTTCTTC. It specifies CASRTLAGRDNEQFF.